What follows are 23 T cell receptor beta chains derived from one specimen sequenced in a study of cytomegalovirus exposure and HLA in healthy donors. Vbeta (60) and Jbeta (13) primers were used in the PCR. Profiling relied on immunoSEQ multiplex PCR, and the TCRdb table lists in-frame clones only, not all of them. Here the sample spans more than 90,000 clones, 60% to 80% being singletons. The sample comprised PBMCs. Source of these receptors: a female donor in good health and CMV-seronegative.

The CDR3 coding sequence is TGTGCCAGCAGCTTAGCGTGGGGGCTCTATCAGCCCCAGCATTTT. Its protein product is CASSLAWGLYQPQHF. The V and J genes are TRBV7-2 and TRBJ1-5; perhaps TRBD1 as D (6 bases). Trimming pared 0 bases from V and 5 bases from J, leaving 11 bases between. The length of the CDR3 is 15 residues. Germline V lookup: CDR1 SGHTA, CDR2 FQGNSA.

CDR3 nucleotide sequence: TGTGCCAGTAGTACCGGGACAGGGACCTATGGCTACACCTTC. Its translation: CASSTGTGTYGYTF. This sequence joins TRBV19 and TRBJ1-2, with 9 bases identical to TRBD1. The CDR3 has 14 residues. The V gene end was trimmed by 4 bases and the J gene end by 4 bases; junction bases not matched to a gene: 4. Germline CDR1 and CDR2: LNHDA and SQIVND (reference sequence). Supplemented by reference TRBV19 and TRBJ1-2, the full variable domain reads DGGITQSPKYLFRKEGQNVTLSCEQNLNHDAMYWYRQDPGQGLRLIYYSQIVNDFQKGDIAEGYSVSREKKESFPLTVTSAQKNPTAFYLCASSTGTGTYGYTFGSGTRLTVV.

The chain is built from TRBV19 and TRBJ1-2, with TRBD1 matching 9 bases. This CDR3 comprises 15 residues. V trimming: 4 bases; J trimming: 7 bases; junction bases outside the gene matches: 10. In germline, CDR1 is LNHDA, CDR2 SQIVND (reference sequence). The CDR3 bases are TGTGCCAGTAGTACCGCGGGACAGGGAAGGAGTGGCTACACCTTC. Residues: CASSTAGQGRSGYTF.

This clone was counted only a few times. The rearrangement joins TRBV5-5 to TRBJ1-5; no definite D call. The ends were cut back, 4 bases at V and 0 bases at J, with 8 bases in the middle. The CDR3 runs 14 residues. The germline gives CDR1 SGHKS, CDR2 YYEKEE (reference sequence). DNA of the CDR3: TGTGCCAGCAGCCTAGGATTTAGCAATCAGCCCCAGCATTTT. Its translation is CASSLGFSNQPQHF.

The chain couples TRBV6-5 to TRBJ1-5, with D unresolved. The CDR3 spans 14 residues. The germline CDR1 and CDR2 sequences are MNHEY and SVGAGI. Deletions cut 7 bases from V and 1 base from J, with 11 bases between. CDR3 DNA: TGTGCCAGCACCGCCACAGCCAGCAATCAGCCCCAGCATTTT. It codes for CASTATASNQPQHF.

J is TRBJ2-2 and V is TRBV7-3, with 12 nucleotides matching TRBD2. V shed 4 bases, J shed 4 bases, and the junction held 7 bases outside the gene matches. The CDR3 sequence is 17 residues long. Germline V gene sequence: CDR1 SGHTA, CDR2 FQGTGA. CDR3 nucleotide sequence: TGTGCCAGCAGCTCCTACGGACTAGCGGGGACCACCGGGGAGCTGTTTTTT. This translates into CASSSYGLAGTTGELFF.

The rearrangement joins TRBV7-8 to TRBJ1-1; 7 positions agree with TRBD1. The germline gives CDR1 SGHVS, CDR2 FQNEAQ. The CDR3 loop spans 16 amino acids. Trimming at V came to 6 bases and at J to 0 bases, leaving 10 bases not matched to a gene. Here the CDR3 DNA reads TGTGCCAGCAGTCGTGACAGGGCGGGAATGAACACTGAAGCTTTCTTT. Translation: CASSRDRAGMNTEAFF.

This clone occurred a few times. The chain carries TRBV7-2 and TRBJ2-4; 7 bases line up with TRBD1. CDR1 and CDR2 from the germline V gene are SGHTA and FQGNSA. Losses at the gene ends were 5 bases for V and 0 bases for J; bases not matched to a gene: 7. This CDR3 has 16 amino acids. This chain's CDR3 is CASSKDRRIAKNIQYF. CDR3 DNA: TGTGCCAGCAGCAAGGACAGGCGGATAGCCAAAAACATTCAGTACTTC.

The CDR3 nucleotides read TGCGCCAGCAGCTGGGGGACAGTCAATGAGCAGTTCTTC. Residues: CASSWGTVNEQFF. The J gene is TRBJ2-1, the V gene TRBV5-1, with 7 bases identical to TRBD1. The CDR3 runs to 13 residues. Germline V gene sequence: CDR1 SGHRS, CDR2 YFSETQ. V trimming: 3 bases; J trimming: 6 bases; junction bases outside the gene matches: 3.

This clone appeared a single time. This chain links TRBV9 with TRBJ2-7; 8 positions agree with TRBD2. This CDR3 has 14 amino acids. Germline V CDR1 and CDR2: SGDLS, YYNGEE. Trimming took 3 bases from V and 3 from J; bases not matched to a gene: 5. The CDR3, as DNA: TGTGCCAGCAGCGAAGCGGGAGTCAGCTACGAGCAGTACTTC. Translating gives CASSEAGVSYEQYF.

The gene calls are TRBV7-8 and TRBJ1-5; TRBD1 matches 7 bases. There are 15 residues in the CDR3. Trimming at V came to 1 base and at J to 5 bases, leaving 5 bases not matched to a gene. Germline V gene lookup returns CDR1 SGHVS and CDR2 FQNEAQ. The CDR3 loop is CASSLGGTAYQPQHF. CDR3 DNA sequence: TGTGCCAGCAGCTTAGGAGGGACAGCATATCAGCCCCAGCATTTT.

The chain couples TRBV5-6 to TRBJ2-7, with D perhaps TRBD2 (5 bases). Germline V CDR1 and CDR2: SGHDT, YYEEEE. Trimming removed 0 bases from V and 1 base from J, with 8 bases in between. This CDR3 has 14 amino acids. Written as DNA, the CDR3 is TGTGCCAGCAGCTTGGTCCGGGGTTCCTACGAGCAGTACTTC. Translation gives CASSLVRGSYEQYF. The full variable domain, in which reference TRBV5-6 and TRBJ2-7 provide the parts outside the CDR3, is DAGVTQSPTHLIKTRGQQVTLRCSPKSGHDTVSWYQQALGQGPQFIFQYYEEEERQRGNFPDRFSGHQFPNYSSELNVNALLLGDSALYLCASSLVRGSYEQYFGPGTRLTVT.

The rearrangement links TRBV14 to TRBJ2-1; TRBD1 aligns across 8 bases. CDR1 is SGHDN and CDR2 is FVKESK in the germline V gene. This CDR3 is 16 amino acids long. The trim removed 2 bases at V and 5 bases at J, leaving 8 bases unmatched. CDR3 coding DNA: TGTGCCAGCAGCCAACCAGGGGGCTTCGTCGACAATGAGCAGTTCTTC. Translating it yields CASSQPGGFVDNEQFF.

The chain employs TRBV2 and TRBJ2-5; 12 bases line up with TRBD2. Unmatched junction bases numbered 10, after V lost 5 bases and J lost 3 bases. The CDR3 sequence is 17 residues long. Per the germline V gene, CDR1 is SNHLY and CDR2 is FYNNEI. The CDR3 DNA is TGTGCCAGCAGTTTCGGGACAACTAGCGGGGGGAAAGAGACCCAGTACTTC. Translated, it gives CASSFGTTSGGKETQYF.

The CDR3 sequence: CASSVVGQPGGGYTF. As DNA, the CDR3 is TGTGCCAGCAGCGTAGTGGGACAGCCCGGGGGAGGCTACACCTTC. The chain combines TRBV9 with TRBJ1-2; 7 nucleotides agree with TRBD1. The CDR3 extends over 15 amino acids. V lost 0 bases to trimming and J lost 8 bases; unmatched junction nucleotides: 10. CDR1 and CDR2 from the germline V gene are SGDLS and YYNGEE.

This chain links TRBV5-1 with TRBJ1-1, with D possibly TRBD1 on 6 matching bases. Germline V CDR1 and CDR2: SGHRS, YFSETQ. The CDR3 runs to 14 residues. V lost 4 bases and J lost 2, with 12 bases in between. DNA for the CDR3: TGCGCCAGCAGCACCGAACAGGGAAACACTGAAGCTTTCTTT. Translating gives CASSTEQGNTEAFF.

By share of the sample, this clone is medium-sized. The rearrangement links TRBV7-9 to TRBJ1-2; 11 bases map to TRBD1. The trim removed 4 bases at V and 0 bases at J, leaving 7 bases unmatched. The CDR3 loop spans 17 amino acids. Germline CDR1 reads SEHNR; CDR2 reads FQNEAQ (reference sequence). CDR3 in amino acids: CASSSPGQGDPNYGYTF. CDR3 bases: TGTGCCAGCAGCTCTCCGGGACAGGGGGATCCTAACTATGGCTACACCTTC.

The chain is built from TRBV9 and TRBJ2-1; D might be TRBD2 (6 bases). Looked up from germline, CDR1 is SGDLS and CDR2 is YYNGEE. The CDR3 spans 15 residues. The V and J ends lost 6 bases and 4 bases respectively, with 17 bases between them. This CDR3 is CASTPEDGSYNEQFF. CDR3 sequence (DNA): TGTGCCAGCACCCCAGAGGACGGGAGTTACAATGAGCAGTTCTTC.

The chain couples TRBV5-1 to TRBJ1-4, with 7 positions matching TRBD1. The germline V gene has CDR1 SGHRS and CDR2 YFSETQ. Unmatched junction bases numbered 8, after V lost 1 base and J lost 8 bases. The CDR3 loop spans 15 amino acids. The CDR3 nucleotides are TGCGCCAGCAGCTTGAACAGGGGAAGGGAAGAAAAACTGTTTTTT. It translates to CASSLNRGREEKLFF. The full variable domain, rest sourced from reference TRBV5-1 and TRBJ1-4, is KAGVTQTPRYLIKTRGQQVTLSCSPISGHRSVSWYQQTPGQGLQFLFEYFSETQRNKGNFPGRFSGRQFSNSRSEMNVSTLELGDSALYLCASSLNRGREEKLFFGSGTQLSVL.

The rearrangement joins TRBV14 to TRBJ2-2; 12 bases align to TRBD1. Trimming at V came to 4 bases and at J to 5 bases, leaving 2 bases not matched to a gene. This CDR3 is 15 amino acids long. CDR1 is SGHDN and CDR2 is FVKESK in the germline V gene. CDR3 sequence: CASSRDRGQTGELFF. CDR3 nucleotide sequence: TGTGCCAGCAGCCGGGACAGGGGGCAAACCGGGGAGCTGTTTTTT. The full variable domain, in which reference TRBV14 and TRBJ2-2 provide the parts outside the CDR3, is EAGVTQFPSHSVIEKGQTVTLRCDPISGHDNLYWYRRVMGKEIKFLLHFVKESKQDESGMPNNRFLAERTGGTYSTLKVQPAELEDSGVYFCASSRDRGQTGELFFGEGSRLTVL.

The chain uses TRBV2 and TRBJ2-7, with a tentative D call TRBD1 (6 bases). CDR1 is SNHLY and CDR2 is FYNNEI in the germline V gene. V was clipped by 7 bases and J by 0 bases, with 10 bases between them. The CDR3 runs 13 residues. The CDR3: CASTTGRSYEQYF. The CDR3 bases are TGTGCCAGCACCACAGGGCGCTCCTACGAGCAGTACTTC. The whole variable domain, remainder taken from reference TRBV2 and TRBJ2-7, is EPEVTQTPSHQVTQMGQEVILRCVPISNHLYFYWYRQILGQKVEFLVSFYNNEISEKSEIFDDQFSVERPDGSNFTLKIRSTKLEDSAMYFCASTTGRSYEQYFGPGTRLTVT.

This rearrangement joins TRBV5-4 to TRBJ2-7, with 8 nucleotides matching TRBD2. The J segment lost 2 bases and the V segment lost 4 bases, leaving 11 bases of the junction unmatched. This CDR3 is 16 amino acids long. Germline CDR1 reads SGHNT; CDR2 reads YYREEE (reference sequence). Written as DNA, the CDR3 is TGTGCCAGCAGCCCACTTGGTGGTAGCGGGACCTACGAGCAGTACTTC. It encodes CASSPLGGSGTYEQYF.

The CDR3 DNA follows: TGTGCCAGCAGTCTCGCCCTCCGGGGGGCGCTGACTGAAGCTTTCTTT. It specifies CASSLALRGALTEAFF. V usage is TRBV28 and J usage is TRBJ1-1; a weak D match, TRBD1 (6 bases). Trimming shortened V by 5 bases and J by 5 bases, and 21 bases separated the two germline ends. Germline V gives CDR1 MDHEN, CDR2 SYDVKM. This CDR3 is 16 amino acids long.